This is a list of T cell receptor beta chains from one sample in a study of blood T cell repertoires in COVID-19. Generated by immunoSEQ multiplex PCR, the TCRdb table keeps only in-frame clones and is missing some. Among roughly 200,000 clones listed, roughly 80% were seen once. The sequenced sample was peripheral blood. The origin of the receptors is a man aged 45-65 years who had recovered from COVID-19. CDR3s include the opening cysteine and the closing phenylalanine or tryptophan. A D gene is named only where the DNA matches it firmly. Size is omitted from some rows. Given values are once, few, many or a class for expanded clones.

J: TRBJ2-3
V: TRBV6-2/TRBV6-3
size: NA
D: TRBD2
CDR3: CASSYSSLAGNEWSDTQYF
DNA: TGTGCCAGCAGTTACTCAAGTCTAGCGGGAAACGAATGGTCAGATACGCAGTATTTT

J: TRBJ2-1
V: TRBV7-3
size: NA
D: TRBD2
CDR3: CASSPRRGRSNEQFF
DNA: TGTGCCAGCAGCCCACGGCGCGGGAGAAGCAATGAGCAGTTCTTC

J: TRBJ1-1
V: TRBV6-1
size: few
D: NA
CDR3: CASSEKGGRTEAFF
DNA: TGTGCCAGCAGTGAAAAGGGAGGCCGCACTGAAGCTTTCTTT

J: TRBJ2-7
V: TRBV6-2/TRBV6-3
size: NA
D: NA
CDR3: CASSVGQTYEQYF
DNA: TGTGCCAGCAGTGTCGGACAGACCTACGAGCAGTACTTC

J: TRBJ2-2
V: TRBV5-1
size: few
D: NA
CDR3: CASSLESRTGELFF
DNA: TGCGCCAGCAGCTTGGAGTCGCGGACCGGGGAGCTGTTTTTT

J: TRBJ2-2
V: TRBV7-9
size: few
D: TRBD2
CDR3: CASTVKSSGSITGELFF
DNA: TGTGCCAGCACCGTAAAGTCTAGCGGGAGTATCACCGGGGAGCTGTTTTTT

J: TRBJ2-3
V: TRBV6-6
size: NA
D: TRBD2
CDR3: CASSQLAGFTDTQYF
DNA: TGTGCCAGCAGTCAACTAGCGGGCTTCACAGATACGCAGTATTTT

J: TRBJ1-1
V: TRBV15
size: NA
D: NA
CDR3: CATSRGKNRNTEAFF
DNA: TGTGCCACCAGCAGAGGAAAGAACAGGAACACTGAAGCTTTCTTT

J: TRBJ1-2
V: TRBV10-3
size: few
D: NA
CDR3: CAISSDRNYGYTF
DNA: TGTGCCATCAGCTCCGACAGGAACTATGGCTACACCTTC

J: TRBJ1-1
V: TRBV4-3
size: NA
D: NA
CDR3: CASSQDRGNEAFF
DNA: TGCGCCAGCAGCCAAGATCGGGGGAATGAAGCTTTCTTT

J: TRBJ2-5
V: TRBV3-1/TRBV3-2
size: NA
D: TRBD2
CDR3: CASSRTSGSTETQYF
DNA: TGTGCCAGCAGCCGGACTAGCGGGAGCACAGAGACCCAGTACTTC

J: TRBJ2-7
V: TRBV29-1
size: once
D: NA
CDR3: CSVDCSSDYEQYF
DNA: TGCAGCGTTGATTGTTCCAGCGACTACGAGCAGTACTTC

J: TRBJ2-5
V: TRBV5-1
size: once
D: NA
CDR3: CASSLEASSGTQYF
DNA: TGCGCCAGCAGCTTGGAGGCTAGCTCTGGGACCCAGTACTTC

J: TRBJ2-7
V: TRBV6-5
size: NA
D: TRBD1
CDR3: CASTRDRGIDEQYF
DNA: TGTGCCAGCACTCGGGACAGGGGAATCGACGAGCAGTACTTC

J: TRBJ1-1
V: TRBV7-8
size: NA
D: NA
CDR3: CASSSQGIRVGRMNTEAFF
DNA: TGTGCCAGCAGCTCGCAAGGCATCAGGGTAGGTCGGATGAACACTGAAGCTTTCTTT

J: TRBJ1-1
V: TRBV13
size: NA
D: TRBD1
CDR3: CASSPGQGLGNTEAFF
DNA: TGTGCCAGCAGCCCCGGACAGGGCCTAGGGAACACTGAAGCTTTCTTT

J: TRBJ2-1
V: TRBV28
size: NA
D: TRBD2
CDR3: CASSSGTSGFNEQFF
DNA: TGTGCCAGCAGTTCCGGGACTAGCGGGTTCAATGAGCAGTTCTTC

J: TRBJ2-3
V: TRBV7-9
size: NA
D: NA
CDR3: CASSLDSTDTQYF
DNA: TGTGCCAGCAGCTTAGATTCTACAGATACGCAGTATTTT

J: TRBJ1-2
V: TRBV5-1
size: NA
D: TRBD1
CDR3: CASSLGTGTGGYGYTF
DNA: TGCGCCAGCAGCTTGGGGACCGGGACAGGGGGATATGGCTACACCTTC

J: TRBJ1-5
V: TRBV15
size: NA
D: TRBD1
CDR3: CATSRGGTGGFNQPQHF
DNA: TGTGCCACCAGCAGAGGTGGGACAGGGGGCTTCAATCAGCCCCAGCATTTT

J: TRBJ1-5
V: TRBV27
size: NA
D: NA
CDR3: CASSTGNQPQHF
DNA: TGTGCCAGCAGTACAGGCAATCAGCCCCAGCATTTT

J: TRBJ2-1
V: TRBV5-1
size: NA
D: NA
CDR3: CASSLKGAGTPDNEQFF
DNA: TGCGCCAGCAGCTTAAAGGGGGCGGGGACGCCAGACAATGAGCAGTTCTTC

J: TRBJ2-3
V: TRBV3-1/TRBV3-2
size: NA
D: TRBD2
CDR3: CASGTGLAGGPVYF
DNA: TGTGCCAGCGGAACCGGGCTAGCGGGGGGCCCTGTGTATTTT

J: TRBJ1-4
V: TRBV3-1/TRBV3-2
size: NA
D: TRBD1
CDR3: CASSFTGGPNEKLFF
DNA: TGTGCCAGCAGTTTCACAGGGGGACCAAATGAAAAACTGTTTTTT

J: TRBJ1-2
V: TRBV2
size: NA
D: NA
CDR3: CASGLQGNYGYTF
DNA: TGTGCCAGCGGGTTACAGGGAAACTATGGCTACACCTTC